Sequencing of this T cell receptor (beta chain) was carried out in a study of T cells in Graves' hyperthyroidism and ophthalmopathy. Enrolled ophthalmopathy patients presented with a Clinical Activity Score of at least 3, a NOSPECS grade of at least 4, and disease duration under 3 months. General study results and limits: In the blood, most expanded thyroid clonotypes above 0.001 appeared as well. By a 13 V-J model, ophthalmopathy was set apart from stable hyperthyroidism.

A note on this clonotype: Its antigen is unidentified.

RNA transcripts served as the template for amplifying TCR beta CDR3 regions. During a first-round RT-PCR of the TCR CDR3, the HTBI primer set was used. Each CDR3 protein gets one entry after TCRdb re-called the multiplex PCR reads with MiXCR. The data hold 300,000 to 400,000 distinct CDR3 sequences, with about 14% observed a single time. Losses at the gene ends were 6 bases for V and 8 bases for J; bases not matched to a gene: 10. The length of the CDR3 is 13 residues. Per the germline V gene, CDR1 is DFQATT and CDR2 is SNEGSKA (reference sequence). The sequence derives from a woman in her 30s with Graves' ophthalmopathy. The chain recombines TRBV20-1 with TRBJ1-3; 7 bases are shared with TRBD1. The source material was blood. The CDR3 here is CSATPGQPHTIYF. The CDR3 DNA is TGCAGTGCCACCCCGGGACAGCCTCACACCATATATTTT.